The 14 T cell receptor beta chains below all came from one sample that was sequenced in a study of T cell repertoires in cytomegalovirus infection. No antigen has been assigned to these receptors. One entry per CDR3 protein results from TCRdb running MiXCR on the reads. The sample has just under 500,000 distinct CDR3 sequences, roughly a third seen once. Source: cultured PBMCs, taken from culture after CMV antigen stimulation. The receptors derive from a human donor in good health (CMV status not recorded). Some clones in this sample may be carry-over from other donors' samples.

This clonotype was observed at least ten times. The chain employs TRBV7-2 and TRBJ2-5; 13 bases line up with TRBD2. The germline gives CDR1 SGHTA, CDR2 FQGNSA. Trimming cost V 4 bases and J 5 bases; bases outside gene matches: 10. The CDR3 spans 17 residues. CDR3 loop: CASSSGLAGEVWETQYF. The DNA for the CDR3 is TGTGCCAGCAGCTCCGGACTAGCGGGAGAGGTTTGGGAGACCCAGTACTTC.

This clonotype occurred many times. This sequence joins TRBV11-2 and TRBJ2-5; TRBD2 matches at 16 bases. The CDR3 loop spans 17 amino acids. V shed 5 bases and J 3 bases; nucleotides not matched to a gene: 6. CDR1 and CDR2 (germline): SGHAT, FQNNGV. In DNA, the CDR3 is TGTGCCAGCAGCCTCGGGACTAGCGGGAGGGGGGAAGAGACCCAGTACTTC. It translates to CASSLGTSGRGEETQYF. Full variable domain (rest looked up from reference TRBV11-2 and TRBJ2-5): EAGVAQSPRYKIIEKRQSVAFWCNPISGHATLYWYQQILGQGPKLLIQFQNNGVVDDSQLPKDRFSAERLKGVDSTLKIQPAKLEDSAVYLCASSLGTSGRGEETQYFGPGTRLLVL.

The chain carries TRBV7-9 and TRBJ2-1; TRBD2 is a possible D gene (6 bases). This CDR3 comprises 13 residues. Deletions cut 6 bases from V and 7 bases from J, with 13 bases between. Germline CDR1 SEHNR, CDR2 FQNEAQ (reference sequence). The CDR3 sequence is CASSSSSVNEQFF. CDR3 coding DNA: TGTGCCAGCAGTTCCTCTAGCGTTAATGAGCAGTTCTTC.

The CDR3 sequence: CASSVGRDRGLLSGNTIYF. Here the CDR3 DNA reads TGTGCCAGCAGTGTAGGCCGGGACAGGGGGCTCCTCTCTGGAAACACCATATATTTT. J is TRBJ1-3 and V is TRBV28; the match to TRBD1 covers 12 bases. The CDR3 runs to 19 residues. Per germline, CDR1 MDHEN and CDR2 SYDVKM. V lost 5 bases, J lost 0 bases, and 11 bases stayed unmatched. Full variable domain (rest looked up from reference TRBV28 and TRBJ1-3): DVKVTQSSRYLVKRTGEKVFLECVQDMDHENMFWYRQDPGLGLRLIYFSYDVKMKEKGDIPEGYSVSREKKERFSLILESASTNQTSMYLCASSVGRDRGLLSGNTIYFGEGSWLTVV.

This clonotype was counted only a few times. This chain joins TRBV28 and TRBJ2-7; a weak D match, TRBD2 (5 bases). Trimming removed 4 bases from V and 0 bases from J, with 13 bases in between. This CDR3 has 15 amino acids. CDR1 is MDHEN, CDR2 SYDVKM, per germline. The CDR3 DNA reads TGTGCCAGCAGTTCTGAGGGTCTGGGCTCCTACGAGCAGTACTTC. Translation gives CASSSEGLGSYEQYF.

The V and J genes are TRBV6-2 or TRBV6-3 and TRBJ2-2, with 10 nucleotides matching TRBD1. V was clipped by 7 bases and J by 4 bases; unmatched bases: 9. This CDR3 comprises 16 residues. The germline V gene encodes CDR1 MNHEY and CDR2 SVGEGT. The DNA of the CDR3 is TGTGCCAGCACCGAACCCGGGACAGGGGTCACCGGGGAGCTGTTTTTT. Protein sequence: CASTEPGTGVTGELFF.

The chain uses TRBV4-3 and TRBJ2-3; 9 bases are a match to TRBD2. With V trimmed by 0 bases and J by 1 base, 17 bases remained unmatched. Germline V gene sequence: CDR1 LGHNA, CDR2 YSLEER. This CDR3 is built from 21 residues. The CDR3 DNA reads TGCGCCAGCAGCCAAGATAACGGCGGGAGGGCCCTGTTATCCGGCACAGATACGCAGTATTTT. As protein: CASSQDNGGRALLSGTDTQYF.

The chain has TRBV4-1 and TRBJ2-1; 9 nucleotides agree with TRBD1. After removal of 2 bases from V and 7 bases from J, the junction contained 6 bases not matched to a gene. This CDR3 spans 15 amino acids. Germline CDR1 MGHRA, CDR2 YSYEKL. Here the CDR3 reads CASSQRGQGLNEQFF. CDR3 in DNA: TGCGCCAGCAGCCAAAGGGGACAGGGTTTGAATGAGCAGTTCTTC.

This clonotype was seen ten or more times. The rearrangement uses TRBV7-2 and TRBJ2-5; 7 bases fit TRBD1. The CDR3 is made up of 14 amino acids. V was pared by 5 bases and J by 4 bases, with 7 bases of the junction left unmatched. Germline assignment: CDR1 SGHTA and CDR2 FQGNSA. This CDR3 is CASSKTGSGETQYF. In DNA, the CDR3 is TGTGCCAGCAGCAAGACAGGGAGTGGAGAGACCCAGTACTTC.

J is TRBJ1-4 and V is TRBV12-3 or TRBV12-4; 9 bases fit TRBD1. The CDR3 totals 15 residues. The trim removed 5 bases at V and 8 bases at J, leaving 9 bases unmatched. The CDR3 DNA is TGTGCCAGCAGTCCACCGGACAGGGGAAGAGAAAAACTGTTTTTT. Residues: CASSPPDRGREKLFF.

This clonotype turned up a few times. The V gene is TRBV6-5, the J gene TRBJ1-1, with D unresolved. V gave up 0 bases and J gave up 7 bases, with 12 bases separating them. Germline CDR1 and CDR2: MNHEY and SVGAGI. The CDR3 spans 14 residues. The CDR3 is CASSYSQTNLEAFF. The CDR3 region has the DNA TGTGCCAGCAGTTACTCCCAGACGAACCTTGAAGCTTTCTTT.

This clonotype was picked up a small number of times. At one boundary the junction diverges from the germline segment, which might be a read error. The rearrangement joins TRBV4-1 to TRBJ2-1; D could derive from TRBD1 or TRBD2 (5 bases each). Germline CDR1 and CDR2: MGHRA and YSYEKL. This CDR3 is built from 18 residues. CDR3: CASSLVEPSERGYNEQFF. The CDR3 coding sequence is TGTGCCAGCAGCCTCGTAGAGCCAAGCGAGAGGGGATACAATGAGCAGTTCTTC.

The CDR3 DNA follows: TGTGCCAGTAGAGTCGGGGGGCTTGACACTGAAGCTTTCTTT. Translating gives CASRVGGLDTEAFF. The V call is TRBV19, the J call TRBJ1-1; tentative D call: TRBD1 (6 bases). The germline V and J ends were trimmed by 6 bases and 3 bases, with 14 bases remaining between them. The CDR3 has 14 amino acids. Germline lookup yields CDR1 LNHDA and CDR2 SQIVND (reference sequence).

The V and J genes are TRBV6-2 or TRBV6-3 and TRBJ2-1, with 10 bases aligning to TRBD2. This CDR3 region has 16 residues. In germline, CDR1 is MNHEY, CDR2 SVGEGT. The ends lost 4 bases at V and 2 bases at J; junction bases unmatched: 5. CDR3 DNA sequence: TGTGCCAGCAGTTTGGGACTAGCGTTACCCTACAATGAGCAGTTCTTC. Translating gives CASSLGLALPYNEQFF.